This T cell receptor (beta chain) was identified in a study of OX40 agonist ivuxolimab in advanced cancers. Across the study: Patients were roughly 87% male with ages roughly 23 to 90, mean about 60. Three partial responders included one hepatocellular carcinoma patient and two cutaneous melanoma patients.

The table came from immunoSEQ multiplex PCR; TCRdb's copy has only in-frame clones and leaves some out. The table includes about 49,000 clones, 75% to 85% detected once. The germline V gene encodes CDR1 SGHRS and CDR2 YFSETQ. The CDR3 has 16 residues. The V segment lost 4 bases and the J segment 4 bases; nucleotides outside the gene matches: 10. Sequenced here: CD4+ or CD8+ T cells sorted from blood, sampled in a trial of the OX40 agonist ivuxolimab. This chain connects TRBV5-1 to TRBJ2-7; TRBD2 agrees at 11 bases. The sequence came from an adult with an advanced solid tumor such as melanoma, head and neck, liver or kidney cancer. In DNA form, the CDR3 reads TGCGCCAGCAGCGGCCTTAGCGGGAGGGCCAGGTACGAGCAGTACTTC. Amino acids: CASSGLSGRARYEQYF.